These T cell receptor beta chains were read from a single sample in a study of blood T cell repertoires in COVID-19. Profiling relied on immunoSEQ multiplex PCR, and the TCRdb table lists in-frame clones only, not all of them. The data show approximately 200,000 clones, roughly 86% seen once. The sample consisted of PBMCs or T cells enriched from blood (not recorded which). The receptors were gathered from a woman in her twenties or thirties who had recovered from COVID-19. Both conserved end residues are part of each CDR3. D genes are given only for firm matches. Clone size is stated in some rows and not others, as once, few, many or a class when expanded.

.,TRBJ2-1,TRBV5-1,.,TGCGCCAGCAGCTTAGTACTAGACAATGAGCAGTTCTTC,CASSLVLDNEQFF
TRBD2,TRBJ2-1,TRBV25-1,.,TGTGCCAGCAGTAAGGGACTAGCGGGAGCTTTCAATGAGCAGTTCTTC,CASSKGLAGAFNEQFF
TRBD2,TRBJ2-3,TRBV2,.,TGTGCCAGCAGTGACCCTAGCGGGGGCACAGATACGCAGTATTTT,CASSDPSGGTDTQYF
.,TRBJ2-7,TRBV5-5,.,TGTGCCAGCAATTTGACTCCCCGGGGGCAGTACTTC,CASNLTPRGQYF
.,TRBJ2-6,TRBV14,.,TGTGCCAGCAGCCCCCCTCTTAGAACTGGGGCCAACGTCCTGACTTTC,CASSPPLRTGANVLTF
TRBD2,TRBJ2-2,TRBV2,.,TGTGCCAGCAGGGGGACTAGCGGGAGTCCCGGGGAGCTGTTTTTT,CASRGTSGSPGELFF
TRBD1,TRBJ2-7,TRBV5-4,.,TGTGCCAGCAGCCCGAACCCGGGACAGGGGACCTACGAGCAGTACTTC,CASSPNPGQGTYEQYF
TRBD2,TRBJ2-1,TRBV29-1,few,TGCAGCGCCTCGGGACTACCAAACAATGAGCAGTTCTTC,CSASGLPNNEQFF
TRBD1,TRBJ2-2,TRBV5-4,once,TGTGCCAGCACAGGGGGAAGATCCGGGGAGCTGTTTTTT,CASTGGRSGELFF
TRBD2,TRBJ2-3,TRBV7-6,.,TGTGCCAGCAGCTCTCGGGTAGCGGGAGGGCCGACAGATACGCAGTATTTT,CASSSRVAGGPTDTQYF
.,TRBJ2-7,TRBV9,.,TGTGCCAGCAGCTCGGATAGTTTCTTTAGCGGATTCTACGAGCAGTACTTC,CASSSDSFFSGFYEQYF
TRBD2,TRBJ2-7,TRBV7-2,.,TGTGCCAGCAGCTTAGATGGCGGGAGGGGCTACGAGCAGTACTTC,CASSLDGGRGYEQYF
TRBD2,TRBJ2-1,TRBV11-2,.,TGTGCCAGCAGGATAGACGGGACTAGCGGGAACCTCTACAATGAGCAGTTCTTC,CASRIDGTSGNLYNEQFF
.,TRBJ2-7,TRBV7-2,.,TGTGCCAGCAGCGTTAGCGGTCTCTACGAGCAGTACTTC,CASSVSGLYEQYF
TRBD1,TRBJ2-7,TRBV28,.,TGTGCCAGCAGTTTAGGAACAGGGGACCGGTACTTC,CASSLGTGDRYF
TRBD1,TRBJ2-6,TRBV19,.,TGTGCCAGTAGTACGACCCGGGACAGGGGAGTAGGGGCCAACGTCCTGACTTTC,CASSTTRDRGVGANVLTF
.,TRBJ2-2,TRBV4-1,.,TGCGCCAGCAGCTGGGCGGAACGGGGGAACACCGGGGAGCTGTTTTTT,CASSWAERGNTGELFF
.,TRBJ1-2,TRBV6-6,.,TGTGCCAGCAGTTCTGCAGGGCCCCGAGCGGGCTATGGCTACACCTTC,CASSSAGPRAGYGYTF
TRBD1,TRBJ2-1,TRBV14,.,TGTGCCAGCAGCTCCGGGACAGAGGTCCACAATGAGCAGTTCTTC,CASSSGTEVHNEQFF
TRBD1,TRBJ1-4,TRBV7-6,.,TGTGCCAGCAGCTCAGACAGGGATCACCAAAAACTGTTTTTT,CASSSDRDHQKLFF
TRBD1,TRBJ1-3,TRBV28,.,TGTGCCAGCAGTTTAGTCAGACAGGGGGCGATCTCTGGAAACACCATATATTTT,CASSLVRQGAISGNTIYF
.,TRBJ2-1,TRBV7-7,.,TGTGCTAGCAGCTTAGCCGGGATTTCAGACAATGAGCAGTTCTTC,CASSLAGISDNEQFF
TRBD1,TRBJ2-2,TRBV27,.,TGTGCCAGCAGCCCGCCGGGACAGTTCTACACCGGGGAGCTGTTTTTT,CASSPPGQFYTGELFF
TRBD2,TRBJ2-7,TRBV2,.,TGTGCCAGCAGTGACCGACTAGCGGGTGTGTACGAGCAGTACTTC,CASSDRLAGVYEQYF
TRBD2,TRBJ2-7,TRBV4-2,.,TGTGCCAGCAGCCAAGATCTAGCGGGCTCCTACGAGCAGTACTTC,CASSQDLAGSYEQYF
.,TRBJ2-1,TRBV5-1,.,TGCGCCAGCAGCTTGGACCAAGCCAAAGAGCAGTTCTTC,CASSLDQAKEQFF
TRBD2,TRBJ2-3,TRBV28,.,TGTGCCAGCAGTCTCGTCGGGACTAGCGCCACAGATACGCAGTATTTT,CASSLVGTSATDTQYF
TRBD1,TRBJ1-6,TRBV28,.,TGTGCCAGCATTGGGGACAGTAATTCACCCCTCCACTTT,CASIGDSNSPLHF
.,TRBJ1-2,TRBV28,.,TGTGCCAGCAGCCGGACCGACAGAAACTATGGCTACACCTTC,CASSRTDRNYGYTF
TRBD1,TRBJ2-7,TRBV19,once,TGTGCCAGTAGTATCGGTTGGACAGGGACGTACGAGCAGTACTTC,CASSIGWTGTYEQYF
TRBD2,TRBJ2-4,TRBV10-2,.,TGCGCCATCATTGCGGGAGGCAAAAACATTCAGTACTTC,CAIIAGGKNIQYF
.,TRBJ2-7,TRBV6-4,.,TGTGCCAGCAGTGGGGTGTACGGGGAGGTAAGCTCCTACGAGCAGTACTTC,CASSGVYGEVSSYEQYF
TRBD2,TRBJ2-1,TRBV11-2,.,TGTGCCAGCAGCCCATATGGTGGACTAGCGGGAGACAATGAGCAGTTCTTC,CASSPYGGLAGDNEQFF
TRBD1,TRBJ2-7,TRBV5-1,.,TGCGCCAGCAATCTAGGACAGGCCAGCTCCTACGAGCAGTACTTC,CASNLGQASSYEQYF
TRBD1,TRBJ2-7,TRBV7-9,.,TGTGCCAGCAGCTTAGCGGGCGGTCAGGGGGTGGAGTACTTC,CASSLAGGQGVEYF
.,TRBJ1-1,TRBV2,once,TGTGCCAGCAGTGAAAACGGACAGTTGAACACTGAAGCTTTCTTT,CASSENGQLNTEAFF
TRBD1,TRBJ1-1,TRBV28,.,TGTGCCAGCAGCCGGACAGGGTTTCGGACTGAAGCTTTCTTT,CASSRTGFRTEAFF
TRBD1,TRBJ2-7,TRBV7-9,.,TGTGCCAGCAGCTTCACGGTCCTCCCGGGACAGGCCCCCTACGAGCAGTACTTC,CASSFTVLPGQAPYEQYF
.,TRBJ1-1,TRBV27,.,TGTGCCAGCAGTTTATATTCGGGGTTTGAAGCTTTCTTT,CASSLYSGFEAFF
TRBD1,TRBJ1-2,TRBV2,.,TGTGCCAGCAGGGCGACAGGGGCGTCCGAGGGCTACACCTTC,CASRATGASEGYTF
TRBD2,TRBJ2-1,TRBV4-2,.,TGTGCCAGCAGCCAAGAACTAGCGGGAGCGTGGAATGAGCAGTTCTTC,CASSQELAGAWNEQFF
TRBD1,TRBJ2-5,TRBV2,.,TGTGCCAGCGCGGGGACAGGGGGCGCCGGGGAGACCCAGTACTTC,CASAGTGGAGETQYF
TRBD1,TRBJ2-1,TRBV7-2,once,TGTGCCAGCAGCCCAACGACAGGGGACTACAATGAGCAGTTCTTC,CASSPTTGDYNEQFF
.,TRBJ1-6,TRBV11-2,.,TGTGCCAGCAGCTTAGCCGCAGATTATAATTCACCCCTCCACTTT,CASSLAADYNSPLHF
TRBD1,TRBJ2-7,TRBV27,.,TGTGCCAGCGGCGGGACAGGGATTTACGAGCAGTACTTC,CASGGTGIYEQYF
.,TRBJ2-3,TRBV28,.,TGTGCCAGCAGAGGGGGAGTCCGGTCAGATACGCAGTATTTT,CASRGGVRSDTQYF
.,TRBJ1-1,TRBV29-1,once,TGCAGCGTTGAAGATCGGAACACTGAAGCTTTCTTT,CSVEDRNTEAFF
TRBD2,TRBJ2-1,TRBV7-2,.,TGTGCCAGCAGTGACCTAGCGGACTGGACCAAAGGCAATGAGCAGTTCTTC,CASSDLADWTKGNEQFF
TRBD1,TRBJ1-3,TRBV5-6,.,TGTGCCAGCAGCCGATCCGGGACAGGACTCTCTGGAAACACCATATATTTT,CASSRSGTGLSGNTIYF
TRBD2,TRBJ2-3,TRBV4-1,.,TGCGCCAGCAGCCAAGTGATCGGGAGGGTCACAGATACGCAGTATTTT,CASSQVIGRVTDTQYF
TRBD1,TRBJ2-7,TRBV4-1,.,TGCGCCAGCAGCCCTACAACGGGACAGGGGACCTACGAGCAGTACTTC,CASSPTTGQGTYEQYF
.,TRBJ1-1,TRBV5-1,.,TGCGCCAGCAGTCGGTTTCTGGGGGCGTCCAATGAAGCTTTCTTT,CASSRFLGASNEAFF
.,TRBJ2-7,TRBV19,.,TGTGCCAGTAGTATATTCCTTAGGGGCTCCTACGAGCAGTACTTC,CASSIFLRGSYEQYF